Listed below are T cell receptor beta chains from one sample, sequenced in a study of CD8 T cells in Susac syndrome. TCRdb recomputed calls from the immunoSEQ multiplex PCR reads with MiXCR, one row per CDR3 protein. The table records a few hundred thousand distinct CDR3 sequences, 85% to 90% of them present only once. Sequencing was carried out using CD8+ T cells from PBMCs. The receptor set was obtained from a human donor with multiple sclerosis. CDR3s include the opening cysteine and the closing phenylalanine or tryptophan. Each record gives: clone size, D gene, J gene, V gene, CDR3 DNA, CDR3 protein. A D gene is named only where the DNA matches it firmly. Some rows mark clone size as missing; the rest say once, few, many or name a class of expanded clone.

- | - | TRBJ2-1 | TRBV3-1 | TGTGCCAGCAGCCAAGAGAATACTATGAGGCAGTTCTTC | CASSQENTMRQFF
- | TRBD2 | TRBJ2-3 | TRBV6-1 | TGTGCCAGCAGCTCGACTAGCGCAAGTCTCACAGATACGCAGTATTTT | CASSSTSASLTDTQYF
once | - | TRBJ2-3 | TRBV6-6 | TGTGCCAGCAGTTACTACCGGGGAAGGACAGATACGCAGTATTTT | CASSYYRGRTDTQYF
- | - | TRBJ1-2 | TRBV21-1 | TGTGCCAGCATCCCCCGCGAGGGGAGGGGACGTAACTATGGCTACACCTTC | CASIPREGRGRNYGYTF
- | - | TRBJ2-1 | TRBV4-1 | TGCGCCAGCAGCCAAGGTCAGTCTTCGAATGAGCAGTTCTTC | CASSQGQSSNEQFF
few | TRBD1 | TRBJ1-2 | TRBV6-1 | TGTGCCAGCACCCAAGGGGAGGGGGCGAGTGGCTACACCTTC | CASTQGEGASGYTF
- | TRBD1 | TRBJ2-4 | TRBV7-9 | TGTGCCAGCAGCTTAAACAGGGGAACCAAAAACATTCAGTACTTC | CASSLNRGTKNIQYF
- | TRBD1 | TRBJ2-7 | TRBV5-5 | TGTGCCAGCAGCCAGTCGACAGGGTCCTCCGAGCAGTACTTC | CASSQSTGSSEQYF
- | - | TRBJ1-4 | TRBV12-3/TRBV12-4 | TGTGCCAGCAGCCCTGGGACCCTCAATGAAAAACTGTTTTTT | CASSPGTLNEKLFF
- | TRBD2 | TRBJ2-2 | TRBV18 | TGTGCCAGCTCACCGACTAGCGGGCTTCCGAACACCGGGGAGCTGTTTTTT | CASSPTSGLPNTGELFF
- | - | TRBJ2-5 | TRBV27 | TGTGCCAGCAGTTTATCCCGATTTGGGGAGACCCAGTACTTC | CASSLSRFGETQYF
- | - | TRBJ2-3 | TRBV5-6 | TGTGCCAGCAGCTTCGTCCAGGGAGATACGCAGTATTTT | CASSFVQGDTQYF
- | TRBD2 | TRBJ2-1 | TRBV5-4 | TGTGCCAGCAGCACGAGCGGGGCCAATGAGCAGTTCTTC | CASSTSGANEQFF
- | - | TRBJ2-7 | TRBV7-9 | TGTGCCAGCAGCTCTCCGGGTGCCGTCTACGAGCAGTACTTC | CASSSPGAVYEQYF